This T cell receptor beta chain appears in the sequencing data of a study of cytotoxic CD8 clonotypes in ibrutinib-treated CLL. Study in general: IGHV unmutated 17 to 18; relapsed/refractory 11; treatment-naive over 14. Overall study results and limits: Public clonotypes showed up rarely, and on treatment they shrank or held steady. Clonality was higher at baseline than in age-matched healthy donors and tracked circulating CD8+ T-cell counts. Elevated clonality accompanied ibrutinib response, with a return toward baseline values at progression.

Worth noting for this clone: Its matching antigen is unknown.

The CDR3 totals 13 residues. Germline CDR1 is MDHEN and CDR2 is SYDVKM. Trimming took 6 bases from V and 10 from J, leaving 16 bases between them. Profiled with immunoSEQ multiplex PCR; TCRdb holds only in-frame clones, not every one. The repertoire holds 110,000 to 150,000 clones, with 76% as singletons. The specimen was PBMCs, collected after 24 months of ibrutinib treatment. J is TRBJ2-1 and V is TRBV28, with D hard to call. This receptor was identified in a human donor with chronic lymphocytic leukemia. DNA for the CDR3: TGTGCCAGCAGCCTTATGCCCGTGCCGGAGCAGTTCTTC. Translation: CASSLMPVPEQFF.